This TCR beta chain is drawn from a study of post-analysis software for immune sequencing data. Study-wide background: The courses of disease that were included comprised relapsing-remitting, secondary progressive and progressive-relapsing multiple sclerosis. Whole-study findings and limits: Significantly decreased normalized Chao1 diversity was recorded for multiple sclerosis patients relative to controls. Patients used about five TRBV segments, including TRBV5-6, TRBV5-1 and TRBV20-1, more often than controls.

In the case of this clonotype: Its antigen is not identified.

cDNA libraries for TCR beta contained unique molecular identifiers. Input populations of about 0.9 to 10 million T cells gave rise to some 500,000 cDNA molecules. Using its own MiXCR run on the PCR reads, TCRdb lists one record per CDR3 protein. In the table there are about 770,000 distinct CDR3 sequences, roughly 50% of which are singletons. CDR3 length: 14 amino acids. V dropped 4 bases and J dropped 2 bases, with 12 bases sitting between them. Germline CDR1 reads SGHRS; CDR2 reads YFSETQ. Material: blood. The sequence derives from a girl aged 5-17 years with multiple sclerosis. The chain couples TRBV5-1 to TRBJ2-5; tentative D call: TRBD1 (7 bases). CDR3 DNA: TGCGCCAGCAGCACGGGGGACAGTCAAGAGACCCAGTACTTC. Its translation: CASSTGDSQETQYF.